This passage covers 23 T cell receptor beta chains from one sample sequenced in a study of blood T cell repertoires in COVID-19. Some clones are missing from TCRdb's copy, which holds only in-frame ones; the method was immunoSEQ multiplex PCR. This table has about 250,000 clones, nearly 90% appearing once. Sequences were obtained from peripheral blood. Source of these receptors: a young man with active or convalescent COVID-19.

The gene calls are TRBV7-9 and TRBJ2-6; TRBD2 might be the D (5 bases). The CDR3 spans 16 residues. V was pared by 4 bases and J by 0 bases, with 10 bases between. CDR1 and CDR2 (germline): SEHNR, FQNEAQ (reference sequence). The CDR3 DNA is TGTGCCAGCAGCTCCCTCCGGGGCTCTGGGGCCAACGTCCTGACTTTC. This encodes CASSSLRGSGANVLTF. The whole variable domain, remainder taken from reference TRBV7-9 and TRBJ2-6, is DTGVSQNPRHKITKRGQNVTFRCDPISEHNRLYWYRQTLGQGPEFLTYFQNEAQLEKSRLLSDRFSAERPKGSFSTLEIQRTEQGDSAMYLCASSSLRGSGANVLTFGAGSRLTVL.

On this clone: Other nucleotide sequences in the sample specify the same CDR3. V and J are TRBV27 and TRBJ2-7; maybe TRBD2 (5 bases). Deletions cut 8 bases from V and 0 bases from J, with 8 bases between. CDR1 and CDR2 (germline): MNHEY, SMNVEV (reference sequence). The CDR3 is 12 residues long. The CDR3 DNA is TGTGCCAGCTCGAGCGGCTCCTACGAGCAGTACTTC. It specifies CASSSGSYEQYF.

The chain couples TRBV2 to TRBJ1-2; D remains ambiguous. Germline V gene lookup returns CDR1 SNHLY and CDR2 FYNNEI. CDR3 length: 13 residues. V shed 0 bases and J shed 5 bases, with 7 bases lying between them. The CDR3 sequence: CASSEASGYGYTF. CDR3 nucleotide sequence: TGTGCCAGCAGTGAAGCTTCCGGTTATGGCTACACCTTC.

The genes are TRBV7-2 and TRBJ1-2; D gene ambiguous. Trimming left V 2 bases short and J 4 bases short, with 8 bases between. Germline V gene data show CDR1 as SGHTA and CDR2 as FQGNSA. This CDR3 is 13 amino acids long. CDR3 protein: CASSLIETYGYTF. CDR3 DNA: TGTGCCAGCAGCTTAATAGAAACCTATGGCTACACCTTC.

The rearrangement joins TRBV7-2 to TRBJ1-1; the D gene is possibly TRBD1 (5 bases). Between the trimmed V and J ends, which lost 3 bases and 3 bases, there was a span of 11 bases. CDR1 SGHTA and CDR2 FQGNSA come from the germline V gene. This CDR3 contains 14 residues. CDR3 nucleotides: TGTGCCAGCAGCTTTCAAAGGGGCGACACTGAAGCTTTCTTT. It yields the protein CASSFQRGDTEAFF.

The chain couples TRBV5-4 to TRBJ2-1; no definite D call. Per germline, CDR1 SGHNT and CDR2 YYREEE (reference sequence). This CDR3 region has 14 residues. Trimming removed 0 bases from V and 2 bases from J, with 6 bases in between. CDR3 DNA: TGTGCCAGCAGCTTGGAAACTACCTACAATGAGCAGTTCTTC. This translates into CASSLETTYNEQFF.

This chain connects TRBV4-2 to TRBJ2-1; tentatively, D is TRBD2 (6 bases). Per the germline V gene, CDR1 is LGHNA and CDR2 is YNFKEQ. The germline V and J ends were trimmed by 5 bases and 9 bases, with 11 bases remaining between them. The CDR3 loop spans 12 amino acids. CDR3 sequence: CASSRGLAEQFF. The CDR3, as DNA: TGTGCCAGCAGCAGGGGACTTGCTGAGCAGTTCTTC.

In this sample, this clone turned up a few times. J is TRBJ2-7 and V is TRBV4-3, with TRBD1 matching 9 bases. This CDR3 has 13 residues. Germline V lookup: CDR1 LGHNA, CDR2 YSLEER. V trimming: 5 bases; J trimming: 5 bases; junction bases outside the gene matches: 4. CDR3 loop: CASSFRDRDEQYF. CDR3 coding DNA: TGCGCCAGCAGCTTCCGGGACAGGGACGAGCAGTACTTC.

The rearrangement links TRBV4-1 to TRBJ1-1; D ambiguous. The V end lost 0 bases, the J end lost 4 bases, and 6 bases lay between the germline ends. Germline lookup yields CDR1 MGHRA and CDR2 YSYEKL. CDR3 length equals 13 residues. Here the CDR3 DNA reads TGCGCCAGCAGCCAAGAACGGGGCACTGAAGCTTTCTTT. This gives the protein CASSQERGTEAFF.

V gene TRBV5-4 combines with J gene TRBJ2-5; 11 nucleotides align to TRBD2. The CDR3 is 15 residues long. CDR1 and CDR2 (germline): SGHNT, YYREEE (reference sequence). The junction had 4 bases not matched to a gene; V was cut back by 3 bases and J by 3 bases. The CDR3 loop is CASSSTSGIEETQYF. CDR3 coding DNA: TGTGCCAGCAGCTCGACTAGCGGGATTGAAGAGACCCAGTACTTC. The variable domain in full, completed from reference TRBV5-4 and TRBJ2-5, reads ETGVTQSPTHLIKTRGQQVTLRCSSQSGHNTVSWYQQALGQGPQFIFQYYREEENGRGNFPPRFSGLQFPNYSSELNVNALELDDSALYLCASSSTSGIEETQYFGPGTRLLVL.

V gene TRBV6-2 or TRBV6-3 combines with J gene TRBJ2-1, with D maybe TRBD1 (5 bases). Trimming left V 1 base short and J 9 bases short, with 7 bases between. The germline gives CDR1 MNHEY, CDR2 SVGEGT. The CDR3 spans 12 residues. The CDR3: CASSYLGREQFF. The CDR3 bases are TGTGCCAGCAGTTACTTGGGGCGTGAGCAGTTCTTC.

The chain employs TRBV7-9 and TRBJ2-7, with TRBD1 matching over 7 bases. Germline CDR1 and CDR2: SEHNR and FQNEAQ (reference sequence). The CDR3 contains 13 residues. V gave up 5 bases and J gave up 5 bases; unmatched junction bases: 6. This CDR3 reads CASSPRDSNEQYF. The CDR3 DNA reads as TGTGCCAGCAGCCCGAGGGACAGTAACGAGCAGTACTTC.

CDR3 in DNA: TGTGCCAGCAGCTTAAACGGCGGGAGAACGCCCTACGAGCAGTACTTC. This codes for CASSLNGGRTPYEQYF. The rearrangement links TRBV11-2 to TRBJ2-7; 7 nucleotides align to TRBD2. The CDR3 spans 16 residues. Germline V gene lookup returns CDR1 SGHAT and CDR2 FQNNGV. Trimming at V came to 2 bases and at J to 2 bases, leaving 9 bases not matched to a gene.

The chain links TRBV19 to TRBJ2-7, with a tentative D call TRBD1 (6 bases). The CDR3 length is 17 residues. CDR1 is LNHDA, CDR2 SQIVND, per germline (reference sequence). The V end was cut by 6 bases, the J end by 0 bases, with 21 bases between. The CDR3 sequence: CASRLRPGQSSSYEQYF. The CDR3 bases are TGTGCCAGTAGACTCCGGCCCGGACAGTCTAGCTCCTACGAGCAGTACTTC.

This CDR3 is CASSTGGGWTEAFF. The CDR3 nucleotides are TGTGCCAGCAGTACAGGGGGCGGGTGGACTGAAGCTTTCTTT. The V and J genes are TRBV2 and TRBJ1-1, with 9 bases lining up with TRBD1. V dropped 5 bases and J dropped 5; count of bases not matched to a gene: 6. The CDR3 covers 14 residues. Germline assignment: CDR1 SNHLY and CDR2 FYNNEI.

This clone is a singleton in its sample. The CDR3 DNA reads TGTGCCAGCAGCTTCACTCAACAACCACCTGGGGGCATAAGCACAGATACGCAGTATTTT. It translates to CASSFTQQPPGGISTDTQYF. The genes are TRBV7-8 and TRBJ2-3; D is perhaps TRBD1 (6 bases). This CDR3 spans 20 amino acids. V was pared by 3 bases and J by 0 bases, with 25 bases between. Germline-derived CDR1 and CDR2 are SGHVS and FQNEAQ.

The J gene is TRBJ2-7, the V gene TRBV12-3 or TRBV12-4, with 7 bases that match TRBD2. After removal of 3 bases from V and 3 bases from J, the junction contained 2 bases not matched to a gene. CDR3 length: 13 residues. CDR3 residues: CASSFGGGYEQYF. In DNA form, the CDR3 reads TGTGCCAGCAGTTTTGGCGGGGGCTACGAGCAGTACTTC.

This clone was observed a few times. V gene TRBV2 combines with J gene TRBJ1-5, with TRBD1 matching over 11 bases. The germline V gene encodes CDR1 SNHLY and CDR2 FYNNEI. V trimming: 4 bases; J trimming: 5 bases; junction bases outside the gene matches: 4. This CDR3 is built from 15 residues. CDR3 in amino acids: CASSGTGGWDQPQHF. CDR3 nucleotide sequence: TGTGCCAGCAGTGGGACAGGGGGCTGGGATCAGCCCCAGCATTTT.

The rearrangement links TRBV7-3 to TRBJ2-1; 8 bases map to TRBD2. The CDR3 runs to 15 residues. J lost 6 bases, V lost 5 bases, and 9 bases had no gene match. Germline CDR1 SGHTA, CDR2 FQGTGA. The CDR3 reads CASSAGLAPSNEQFF. Written as DNA, the CDR3 is TGTGCCAGCAGCGCTGGACTAGCCCCCTCCAATGAGCAGTTCTTC.

The genes are TRBV6-2 or TRBV6-3 and TRBJ2-2, with 8 bases matching TRBD2. Germline V gene data show CDR1 as MNHEY and CDR2 as SVGEGT. CDR3 length: 20 residues. The ends lost 5 bases at V and 6 bases at J; junction bases unmatched: 23. Here the CDR3 DNA reads TGTGCCAGCAGTCAAACCCCCATGTTGGCGGGAGGTAGTCGGGCCGGGGAGCTGTTTTTT. This gives the protein CASSQTPMLAGGSRAGELFF.

Notes on this clone: Other DNA sequences of this sample code for an identical CDR3. The chain couples TRBV9 to TRBJ2-5; perhaps TRBD1 as D (6 bases). The CDR3 is 14 amino acids. Between the trimmed V and J ends, which lost 0 bases and 0 bases, there was a span of 6 bases. CDR1 and CDR2 (germline): SGDLS, YYNGEE. This chain's CDR3 is CASSVDRDQETQYF. CDR3 bases: TGTGCCAGCAGCGTAGACAGGGACCAAGAGACCCAGTACTTC.

The chain is built from TRBV20-1 and TRBJ2-7; 8 nucleotides line up with TRBD1. The CDR3 covers 15 residues. Germline-derived CDR1 and CDR2 are DFQATT and SNEGSKA (reference sequence). Trimming cost V 3 bases and J 0 bases; bases outside gene matches: 7. This CDR3 reads CSASSGTGRSYEQYF. CDR3 DNA: TGCAGTGCTAGTAGTGGGACAGGACGCTCCTACGAGCAGTACTTC.

The chain is built from TRBV7-9 and TRBJ1-1; possibly TRBD1 for D (6 bases). CDR1 is SEHNR and CDR2 is FQNEAQ in the germline V gene (reference sequence). The V gene lost 7 bases and the J gene lost 3 bases, with 15 bases spanning the gap. The CDR3 has 14 amino acids. CDR3 bases: TGTGCCAGCACCCCGGAGGGGGGGCACACTGAAGCTTTCTTT. Amino acid sequence: CASTPEGGHTEAFF.